This TCR beta chain was observed in a study of naive and memory T cell subsets. Findings and caveats of the study: The RNA method is potentially sensitive to activation and differentiation changes.

The CDR3 consists of 15 residues. From germline, CDR1 is SGHRS and CDR2 YFSETQ. The library had UMIs added by 3' ligation of an oligonucleotide to TCR cDNA. Input was roughly 1 to 1000 ng of DNase-treated total RNA without cell sorting. Four PCR rounds used nested alpha and beta constant region primers plus the SP2 primer. Alpha and beta constant region primers primed reverse transcription for blood and skin samples. TCRdb re-derived calls from the 5' RACE reads in MiXCR, one entry per CDR3 protein. The sample has about 59,000 distinct CDR3 sequences, roughly 8.1% seen once. Note on this clonotype: Its antigen is currently unknown. With a much larger clone just one base away, this may be a read error.

The receptor was isolated from a female donor in good health. The chain couples TRBV5-1 to TRBJ1-1, with D perhaps TRBD1 (6 bases). In DNA form, the CDR3 reads TGCGCCAGCAGCTTGGCATCCTCTCGGGACACTGGAGCTTTCTTT. This codes for CASSLASSRDTGAFF.